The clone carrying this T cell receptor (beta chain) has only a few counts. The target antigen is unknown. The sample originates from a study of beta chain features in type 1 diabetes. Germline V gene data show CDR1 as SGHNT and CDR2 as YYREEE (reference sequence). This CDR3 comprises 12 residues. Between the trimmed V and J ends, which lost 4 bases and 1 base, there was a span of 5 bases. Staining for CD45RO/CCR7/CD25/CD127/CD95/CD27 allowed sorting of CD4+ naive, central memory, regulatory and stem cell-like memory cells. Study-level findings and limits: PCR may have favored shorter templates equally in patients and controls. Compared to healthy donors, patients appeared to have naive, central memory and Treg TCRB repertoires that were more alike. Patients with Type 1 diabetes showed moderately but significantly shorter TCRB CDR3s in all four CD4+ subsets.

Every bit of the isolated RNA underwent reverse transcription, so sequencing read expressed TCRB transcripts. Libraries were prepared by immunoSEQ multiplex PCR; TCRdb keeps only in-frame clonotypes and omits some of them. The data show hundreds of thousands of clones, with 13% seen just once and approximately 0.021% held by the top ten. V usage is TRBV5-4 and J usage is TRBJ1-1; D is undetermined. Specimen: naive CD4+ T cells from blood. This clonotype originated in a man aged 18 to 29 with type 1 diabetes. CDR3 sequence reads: CASSRGNTEAFF. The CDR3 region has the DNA TGTGCCAGCAGCAGAGGGAACACTGAAGCTTTCTTT.